This TCR beta chain was recorded in a study of blood T cells in healthy people across ages. It was 8 to 10 milliliters of peripheral blood that were drawn from each donor. Each sample used at least 6 million PBMCs. Primed by a sample-barcoded 5' primer and a J-beta primer mix, a second PCR proceeded for 7 to 11 cycles. Via MiXCR, TCRdb re-called the 5' RACE reads, giving one row per CDR3 protein. The sample carries about 720,000 distinct CDR3 sequences, about 24% recorded once. Germline V CDR1 and CDR2: MNHNY, SVGAGI (reference sequence). The CDR3 runs 15 residues. J was trimmed by 2 bases and V by 6 bases; bases with no gene match: 4. This clonotype was found a few times. The antigen is not known. Findings and limits, study-wide: Using unsorted PBMCs precluded a conclusive naive versus antigen-experienced comparison. Among T cells, TCR beta diversity per million cells dropped roughly linearly as age rose.

The sequence came from a man between 65 and 80 years old in good health. The V call is TRBV6-6, the J call TRBJ2-3; 11 bases are shared with TRBD2. Input material: blood. The CDR3 here is CASSNSGGATDTQYF. The CDR3 DNA is TGTGCCAGCAGCAATAGCGGGGGGGCCACAGATACGCAGTATTTT.